This TCR beta chain appears in the sequencing data of a study of graft-versus-host responses after intestinal transplantation. Study information: The recipients all started with anti-thymocyte globulin induction and then took tacrolimus and steroids for 3 to 4 years. Study-wide results and caveats: Peak circulating GvH clone levels were associated with early post-transplant HvG declines. GvH clones were found in recipient marrow; some appeared first in ileum or blood.

Worth noting for this clone: Its target is not known.

Sequenced by immunoSEQ multiplex PCR; TCRdb stores in-frame clones only, minus some. This table holds about 99,000 clones, 85% to 95% found once. The J segment lost 3 bases and the V segment lost 4 bases, leaving 10 bases of the junction unmatched. The germline V gene encodes CDR1 SGDLS and CDR2 YYNGEE. This CDR3 region has 15 residues. This material consisted of unstimulated CD8+ T cells sorted from spleen or lymph node cells, taken before transplant. The clonotype comes from a human donor who was the organ donor for an intestinal transplant. This chain joins TRBV9 and TRBJ2-7; 7 bases are shared with TRBD1. The CDR3 protein is CASSPTWTGYYEQYF. The CDR3, as DNA: TGTGCCAGCAGCCCGACATGGACAGGATACTACGAGCAGTACTTC.